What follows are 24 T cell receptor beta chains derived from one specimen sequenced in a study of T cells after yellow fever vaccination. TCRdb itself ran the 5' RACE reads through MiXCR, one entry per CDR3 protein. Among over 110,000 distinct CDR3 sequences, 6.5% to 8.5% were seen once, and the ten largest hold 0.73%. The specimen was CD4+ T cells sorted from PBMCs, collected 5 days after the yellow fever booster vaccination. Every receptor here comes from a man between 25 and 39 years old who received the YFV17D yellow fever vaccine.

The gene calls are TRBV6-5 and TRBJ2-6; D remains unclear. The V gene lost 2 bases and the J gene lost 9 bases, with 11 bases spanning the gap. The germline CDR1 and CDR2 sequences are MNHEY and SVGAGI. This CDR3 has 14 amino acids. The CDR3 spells CASSYLSGLNVLTF. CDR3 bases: TGTGCCAGCAGTTACCTCTCTGGGCTCAACGTCCTGACTTTC.

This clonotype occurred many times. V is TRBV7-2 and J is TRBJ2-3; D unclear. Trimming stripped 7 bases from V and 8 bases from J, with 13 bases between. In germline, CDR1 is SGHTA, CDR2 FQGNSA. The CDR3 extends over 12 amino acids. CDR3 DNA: TGTGCCAGCACGAGTGGGAAGGGTACGCAGTATTTT. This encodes CASTSGKGTQYF.

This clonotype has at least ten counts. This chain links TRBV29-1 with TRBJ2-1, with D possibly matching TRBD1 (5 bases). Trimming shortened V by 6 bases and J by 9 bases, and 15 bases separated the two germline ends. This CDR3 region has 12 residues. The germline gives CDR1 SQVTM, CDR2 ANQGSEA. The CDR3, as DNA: TGCAGCGTGAAAACAGGTTTCAGTGAGCAGTTCTTC. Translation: CSVKTGFSEQFF.

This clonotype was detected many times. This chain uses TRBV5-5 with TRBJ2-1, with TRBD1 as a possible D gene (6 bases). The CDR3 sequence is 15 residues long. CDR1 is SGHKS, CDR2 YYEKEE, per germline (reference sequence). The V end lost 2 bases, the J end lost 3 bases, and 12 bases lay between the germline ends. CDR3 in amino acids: CASSFPKDSYNEQFF. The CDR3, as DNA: TGTGCCAGCAGCTTCCCCAAGGACAGCTACAATGAGCAGTTCTTC.

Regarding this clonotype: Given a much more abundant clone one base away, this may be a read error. This CDR3 reads CGSSLAASISYNEQFF. The CDR3 bases are TGTGGCAGCAGCTTGGCAGCTAGTATATCCTACAATGAGCAGTTCTTC. This rearrangement joins TRBV5-4 to TRBJ2-1; D ambiguous. The CDR3 covers 16 residues. Germline CDR1 reads SGHNT; CDR2 reads YYREEE (reference sequence).

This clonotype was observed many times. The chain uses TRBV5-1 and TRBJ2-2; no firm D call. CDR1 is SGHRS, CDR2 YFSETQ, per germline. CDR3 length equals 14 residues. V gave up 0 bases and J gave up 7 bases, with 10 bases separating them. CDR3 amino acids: CASSLALHVGELFF. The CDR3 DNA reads TGCGCCAGCAGCTTGGCCTTGCATGTCGGGGAGCTGTTTTTT.

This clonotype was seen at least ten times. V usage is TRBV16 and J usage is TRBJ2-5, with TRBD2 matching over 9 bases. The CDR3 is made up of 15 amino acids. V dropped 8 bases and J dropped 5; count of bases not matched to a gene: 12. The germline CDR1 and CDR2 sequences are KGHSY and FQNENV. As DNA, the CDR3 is TGTGCCAGCCGCCGTGGGATAGCGGGAGCTGAGACCCAGTACTTC. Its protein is CASRRGIAGAETQYF.

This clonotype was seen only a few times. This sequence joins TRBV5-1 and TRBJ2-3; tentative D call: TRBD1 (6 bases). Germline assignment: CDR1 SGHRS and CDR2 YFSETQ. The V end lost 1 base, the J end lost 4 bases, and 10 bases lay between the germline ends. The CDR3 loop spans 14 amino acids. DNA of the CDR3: TGCGCCAGCAGCTTGATGGGGGCCTCAGATACGCAGTATTTT. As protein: CASSLMGASDTQYF.

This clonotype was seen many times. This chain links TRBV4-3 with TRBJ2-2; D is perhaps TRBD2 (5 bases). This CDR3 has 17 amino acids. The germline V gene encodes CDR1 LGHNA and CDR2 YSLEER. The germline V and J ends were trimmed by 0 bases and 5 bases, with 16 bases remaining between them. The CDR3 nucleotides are TGCGCCAGCAGCCAAGAAGGTCGGGGTCATCAGACCGGGGAGCTGTTTTTT. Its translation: CASSQEGRGHQTGELFF.

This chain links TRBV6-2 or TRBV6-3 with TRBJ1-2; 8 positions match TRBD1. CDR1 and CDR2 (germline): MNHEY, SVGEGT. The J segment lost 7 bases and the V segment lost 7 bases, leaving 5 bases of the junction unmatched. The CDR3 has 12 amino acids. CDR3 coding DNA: TGTGCCAGCACCTTGGACAGGGTTGGCTACACCTTC. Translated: CASTLDRVGYTF.

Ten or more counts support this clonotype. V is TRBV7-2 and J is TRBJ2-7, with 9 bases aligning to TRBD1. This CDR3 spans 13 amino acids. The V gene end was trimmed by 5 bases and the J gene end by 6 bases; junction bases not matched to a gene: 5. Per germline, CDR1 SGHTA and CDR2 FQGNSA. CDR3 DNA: TGTGCCAGCAGCCGGGACAGGGAGGGCGAGCAGTACTTC. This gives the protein CASSRDREGEQYF.

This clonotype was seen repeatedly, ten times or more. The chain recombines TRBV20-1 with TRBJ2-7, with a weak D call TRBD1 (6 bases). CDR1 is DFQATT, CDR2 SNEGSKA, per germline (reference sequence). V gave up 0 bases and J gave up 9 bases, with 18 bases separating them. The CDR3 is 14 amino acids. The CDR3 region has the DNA TGCAGTGCTAGAGATCTTGGCAGGGGATCCGTGCAGTACTTC. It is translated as CSARDLGRGSVQYF.

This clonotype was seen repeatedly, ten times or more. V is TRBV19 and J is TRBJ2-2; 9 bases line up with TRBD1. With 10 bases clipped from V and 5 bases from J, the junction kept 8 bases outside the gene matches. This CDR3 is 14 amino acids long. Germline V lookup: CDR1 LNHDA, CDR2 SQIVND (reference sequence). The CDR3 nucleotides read TGTGCCACCCGGGACAGGGTTGATACCGGGGAGCTGTTTTTT. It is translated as CATRDRVDTGELFF.

CDR3 nucleotides: TGTGCCAGCGGCCCCGGGTCCCCCTGCGAGCAGTACTTC. Translated: CASGPGSPCEQYF. The chain has TRBV7-9 and TRBJ2-7; D uncertain. Trimming cost V 8 bases and J 6 bases, with 17 bases left between them. This CDR3 is built from 13 residues. Germline values: CDR1 SEHNR, CDR2 FQNEAQ (reference sequence).

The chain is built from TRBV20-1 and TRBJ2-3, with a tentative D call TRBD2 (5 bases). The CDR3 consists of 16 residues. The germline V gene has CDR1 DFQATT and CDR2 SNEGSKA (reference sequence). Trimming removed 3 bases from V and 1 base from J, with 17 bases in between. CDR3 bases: TGCAGTGCTAGTCGAGGGCGGAACCCTCGCACAGATACGCAGTATTTT. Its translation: CSASRGRNPRTDTQYF.

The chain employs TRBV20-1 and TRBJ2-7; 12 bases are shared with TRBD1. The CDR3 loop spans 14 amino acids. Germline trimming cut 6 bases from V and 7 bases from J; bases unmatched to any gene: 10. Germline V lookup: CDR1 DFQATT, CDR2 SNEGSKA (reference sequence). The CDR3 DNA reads TGCAGTGCGCCGGGCGGGACAGGGGGCGTTGAGCAGTACTTC. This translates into CSAPGGTGGVEQYF.

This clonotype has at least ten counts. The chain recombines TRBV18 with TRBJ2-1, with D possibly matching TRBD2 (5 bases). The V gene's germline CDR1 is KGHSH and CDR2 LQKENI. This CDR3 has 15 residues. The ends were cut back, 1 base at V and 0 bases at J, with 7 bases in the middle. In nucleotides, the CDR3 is TGTGCCAGCTCACCACTCGGGGTCTCCTACAATGAGCAGTTCTTC. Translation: CASSPLGVSYNEQFF.

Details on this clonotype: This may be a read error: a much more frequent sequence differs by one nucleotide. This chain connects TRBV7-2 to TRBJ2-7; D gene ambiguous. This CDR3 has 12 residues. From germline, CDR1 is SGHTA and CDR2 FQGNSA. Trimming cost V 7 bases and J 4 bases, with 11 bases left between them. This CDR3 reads CASNELRYEQYF. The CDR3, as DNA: TGTGCCAGCAACGAACTCAGATACGAGCAGTACTTC.

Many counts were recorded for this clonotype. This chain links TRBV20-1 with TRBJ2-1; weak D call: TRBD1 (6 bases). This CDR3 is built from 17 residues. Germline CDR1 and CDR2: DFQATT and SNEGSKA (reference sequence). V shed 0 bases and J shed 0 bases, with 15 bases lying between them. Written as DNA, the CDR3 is TGCAGTGCTAGAGACCTTACAGGGCTGGGCTCCTACAATGAGCAGTTCTTC. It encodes CSARDLTGLGSYNEQFF.

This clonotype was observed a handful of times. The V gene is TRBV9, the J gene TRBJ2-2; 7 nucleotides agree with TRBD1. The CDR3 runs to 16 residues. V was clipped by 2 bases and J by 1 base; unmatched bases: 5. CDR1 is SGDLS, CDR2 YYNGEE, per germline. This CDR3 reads CASSVTTGRNTGELFF. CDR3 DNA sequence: TGTGCCAGCAGCGTCACGACAGGGAGGAACACCGGGGAGCTGTTTTTT.

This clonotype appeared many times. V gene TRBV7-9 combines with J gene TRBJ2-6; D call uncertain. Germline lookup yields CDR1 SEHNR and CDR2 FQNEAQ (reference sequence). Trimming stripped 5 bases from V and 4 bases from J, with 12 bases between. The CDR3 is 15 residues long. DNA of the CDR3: TGTGCCAGCAGCCCCCGAGGTTTAGGGGCCAACGTCCTGACTTTC. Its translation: CASSPRGLGANVLTF.

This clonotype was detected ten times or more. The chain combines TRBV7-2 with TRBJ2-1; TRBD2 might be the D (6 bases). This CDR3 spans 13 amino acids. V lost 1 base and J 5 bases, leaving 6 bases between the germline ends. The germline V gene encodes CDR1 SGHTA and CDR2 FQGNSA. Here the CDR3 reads CASSLGTNNEQFF. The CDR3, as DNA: TGTGCCAGCAGCTTAGGGACTAACAATGAGCAGTTCTTC.

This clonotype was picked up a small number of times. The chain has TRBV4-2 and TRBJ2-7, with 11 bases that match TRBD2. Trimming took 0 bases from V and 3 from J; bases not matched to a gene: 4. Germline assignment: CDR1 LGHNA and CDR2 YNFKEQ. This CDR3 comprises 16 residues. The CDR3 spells CASSQDRGTSGYEQYF. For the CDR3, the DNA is TGTGCCAGCAGCCAAGATCGGGGGACTAGCGGCTACGAGCAGTACTTC.

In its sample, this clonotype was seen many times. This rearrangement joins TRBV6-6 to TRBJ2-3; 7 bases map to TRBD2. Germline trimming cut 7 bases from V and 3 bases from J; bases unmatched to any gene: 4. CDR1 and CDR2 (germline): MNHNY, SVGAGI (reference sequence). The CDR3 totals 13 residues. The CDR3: CASTRAGTDTQYF. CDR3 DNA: TGTGCCAGCACCAGAGCGGGAACAGATACGCAGTATTTT.